These 17 T cell receptor beta chains originate from one sample sequenced in a study of glioma-infiltrating T cells after dendritic cell vaccination. Generated by immunoSEQ multiplex PCR, the TCRdb table keeps only in-frame clones and is missing some. The sample lists tens of thousands of clones, around 79% seen once, with around 2.3% in the top ten. Specimen: blood, collected before dendritic cell vaccination. Receptors originate from a human donor with glioblastoma.

This chain joins TRBV18 and TRBJ1-2, with 8 bases identical to TRBD1. Germline V gene lookup returns CDR1 KGHSH and CDR2 LQKENI. V lost 6 bases and J lost 4; bases outside the gene matches: 1. CDR3 size: 12 residues. The CDR3 spells CASSGQGYGYTF. CDR3 nucleotides: TGTGCCAGCTCTGGACAGGGCTATGGCTACACCTTC.

The chain combines TRBV6-5 with TRBJ2-7; D might be TRBD1 (6 bases). The CDR3 has 15 amino acids. In germline, CDR1 is MNHEY, CDR2 SVGAGI. Trimming left V 2 bases short and J 4 bases short, with 15 bases between. DNA of the CDR3: TGTGCCAGCAGTTACAAACAGGGAGTTGGGTACGAGCAGTACTTC. Its protein product is CASSYKQGVGYEQYF.

The chain recombines TRBV4-1 with TRBJ2-5; D is perhaps TRBD2 (7 bases). The CDR3 length is 16 residues. CDR1 is MGHRA, CDR2 YSYEKL, per germline. V lost 0 bases to trimming and J lost 4 bases, with 15 bases between them. CDR3 in amino acids: CASSQDRGGASETQYF. CDR3 coding DNA: TGCGCCAGCAGCCAAGATAGGGGGGGGGCTTCAGAGACCCAGTACTTC.

This sequence joins TRBV14 and TRBJ1-1; 8 bases agree with TRBD1. The CDR3 loop spans 15 amino acids. Looked up from germline, CDR1 is SGHDN and CDR2 is FVKESK. V was clipped by 4 bases and J by 2 bases; unmatched bases: 6. The CDR3 coding sequence is TGTGCCAGCAGCCTCCAGGACAGGGCAAACACTGAAGCTTTCTTT. Protein sequence: CASSLQDRANTEAFF. Full variable domain (missing parts from reference TRBV14 and TRBJ1-1): EAGVTQFPSHSVIEKGQTVTLRCDPISGHDNLYWYRRVMGKEIKFLLHFVKESKQDESGMPNNRFLAERTGGTYSTLKVQPAELEDSGVYFCASSLQDRANTEAFFGQGTRLTVV.

The chain is built from TRBV7-9 and TRBJ2-5; 11 bases are shared with TRBD2. Unmatched junction bases numbered 8, after V lost 1 base and J lost 4 bases. Germline V gives CDR1 SEHNR, CDR2 FQNEAQ (reference sequence). The CDR3 loop spans 17 amino acids. In DNA form, the CDR3 reads TGTGCCAGCAGCTTAGGTACTAGCGGGAGAAGTTCAGAGACCCAGTACTTC. It translates to CASSLGTSGRSSETQYF.

This sequence joins TRBV6-1 and TRBJ1-2; a possible D gene is TRBD1 (5 bases). Trimming shortened V by 4 bases and J by 4 bases, and 10 bases separated the two germline ends. The CDR3 has 13 amino acids. Germline values: CDR1 MNHNS, CDR2 SASEGT. The CDR3 here is CASSVRQSYGYTF. CDR3 DNA sequence: TGTGCCAGCAGTGTTCGACAGAGCTATGGCTACACCTTC.

The rearrangement links TRBV2 to TRBJ1-4; 9 bases fit TRBD1. V dropped 11 bases and J dropped 8; count of bases not matched to a gene: 9. Looked up from germline, CDR1 is SNHLY and CDR2 is FYNNEI. The CDR3 is made up of 13 amino acids. The CDR3 nucleotides are TGTGCCTCTGCACAGGGGGCAGGGGAAAAACTGTTTTTT. Translated: CASAQGAGEKLFF. Complete variable domain (other parts from reference TRBV2 and TRBJ1-4): EPEVTQTPSHQVTQMGQEVILRCVPISNHLYFYWYRQILGQKVEFLVSFYNNEISEKSEIFDDQFSVERPDGSNFTLKIRSTKLEDSAMYFCASAQGAGEKLFFGSGTQLSVL.

This rearrangement joins TRBV7-9 to TRBJ2-5, with TRBD1 matching 8 bases. CDR1 and CDR2 (germline): SEHNR, FQNEAQ (reference sequence). The CDR3 covers 16 residues. Trimming at V came to 4 bases and at J to 2 bases, leaving 9 bases not matched to a gene. The CDR3 is CASSYLQGGRQETQYF. CDR3 nucleotide sequence: TGTGCCAGCAGCTACTTACAGGGGGGACGACAAGAGACCCAGTACTTC.

The CDR3, as DNA: TGTGCCAGCAGAGGGTTCGCCGGGGTGAATGAAAAACTGTTTTTT. This codes for CASRGFAGVNEKLFF. The chain joins TRBV2 to TRBJ1-4; D not certain. The germline gives CDR1 SNHLY, CDR2 FYNNEI. This CDR3 spans 15 amino acids. The germline V and J ends were trimmed by 6 bases and 5 bases, with 16 bases remaining between them.

The V call is TRBV6-1, the J call TRBJ2-7, with a possible D match to TRBD2 (5 bases). The ends were cut back, 4 bases at V and 4 bases at J, with 17 bases in the middle. Germline CDR1 MNHNS, CDR2 SASEGT. The CDR3 is 15 amino acids. CDR3 sequence (DNA): TGTGCCAGCAGTGCCCCCATGGTGGGAGCTTACGAGCAGTACGTC. It specifies CASSAPMVGAYEQYV.

The chain couples TRBV10-3 to TRBJ2-7; TRBD1 matches at 9 bases. After removal of 4 bases from V and 5 bases from J, the junction contained 0 bases not matched to a gene. CDR1 is ENHRY and CDR2 is SYGVKD in the germline V gene. This CDR3 contains 12 residues. The chain's CDR3 is CAISGDRDEQYV. The CDR3 nucleotides are TGTGCCATCAGTGGGGACAGGGACGAGCAGTACGTC.

The table lists this clone with a few counts. J is TRBJ2-1 and V is TRBV7-8, with TRBD2 matching 12 bases. Looked up from germline, CDR1 is SGHVS and CDR2 is FQNEAQ. Trimming cost V 5 bases and J 5 bases; bases outside gene matches: 10. CDR3 size: 17 residues. This chain's CDR3 is CASSPIRLAGVHNEQFF. CDR3 in DNA: TGTGCCAGCAGCCCAATAAGACTAGCGGGAGTTCACAATGAGCAGTTCTTC.

This sequence joins TRBV6-6 and TRBJ2-5; D unclear. Germline CDR1 reads MNHNY; CDR2 reads SVGAGI (reference sequence). The CDR3 is 15 amino acids. Deletions cut 0 bases from V and 7 bases from J, with 15 bases between. The CDR3 bases are TGTGCCAGCAGTTACTCATACACTCCGTCGGGGACCCAGTACTTC. Its translation is CASSYSYTPSGTQYF.

In this sample, this clone turned up many times. This chain links TRBV15 with TRBJ2-3, with 8 positions matching TRBD1. The ends lost 1 base at V and 4 bases at J; junction bases unmatched: 10. CDR1 and CDR2 (germline): LNHNV, YYDKDF (reference sequence). The CDR3 runs 17 residues. CDR3: CATSRVNRTGRPDTQYF. The CDR3 DNA sequence: TGTGCCACCAGCAGAGTTAATAGGACAGGGAGGCCAGATACGCAGTATTTT.

This sequence joins TRBV7-9 and TRBJ2-5; tentative D call: TRBD1 (6 bases). V lost 2 bases, J lost 4 bases, and 17 bases lay in between. The CDR3 totals 16 residues. Germline loops: CDR1 SEHNR, CDR2 FQNEAQ (reference sequence). The CDR3 coding sequence is TGTGCCAGCAGCTTACAAGGGGGAGCGGTCGGAGAGACCCAGTACTTC. This translates into CASSLQGGAVGETQYF.

This chain uses TRBV7-8 with TRBJ2-7; D perhaps matches TRBD1 (6 bases). CDR1 SGHVS and CDR2 FQNEAQ come from the germline V gene. The V gene lost 4 bases and the J gene lost 12 bases, with 22 bases spanning the gap. CDR3 length: 14 amino acids. The CDR3 protein is CASSSGTDSRLRYF. Written as DNA, the CDR3 is TGTGCCAGCAGCTCCGGGACGGACAGTCGGTTGAGGTACTTC.

The V gene is TRBV19, the J gene TRBJ2-5, with 13 bases lining up with TRBD2. Germline trimming cut 4 bases from V and 4 bases from J; bases unmatched to any gene: 6. This CDR3 region has 16 residues. Per the germline V gene, CDR1 is LNHDA and CDR2 is SQIVND (reference sequence). The CDR3 bases are TGTGCCAGTAGTAAATCGGGACTAGCGGGACTAGAGACCCAGTACTTC. This gives the protein CASSKSGLAGLETQYF.